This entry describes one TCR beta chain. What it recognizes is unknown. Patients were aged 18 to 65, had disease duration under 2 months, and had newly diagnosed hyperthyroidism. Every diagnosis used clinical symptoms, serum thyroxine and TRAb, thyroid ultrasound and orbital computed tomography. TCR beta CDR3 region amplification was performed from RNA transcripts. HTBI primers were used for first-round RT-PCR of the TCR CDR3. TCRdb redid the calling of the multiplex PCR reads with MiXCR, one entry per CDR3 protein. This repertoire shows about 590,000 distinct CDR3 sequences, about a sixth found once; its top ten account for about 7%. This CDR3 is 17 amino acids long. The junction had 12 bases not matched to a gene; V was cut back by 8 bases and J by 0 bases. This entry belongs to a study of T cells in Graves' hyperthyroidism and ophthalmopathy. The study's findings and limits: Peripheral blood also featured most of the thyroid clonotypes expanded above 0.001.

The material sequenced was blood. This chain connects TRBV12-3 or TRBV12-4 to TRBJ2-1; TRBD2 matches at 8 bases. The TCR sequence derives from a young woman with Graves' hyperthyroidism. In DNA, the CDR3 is TGTGCCAGCCGCAAGTTTTCGGGAGGGGGCTCCTACAATGAGCAGTTCTTC. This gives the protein CASRKFSGGGSYNEQFF.